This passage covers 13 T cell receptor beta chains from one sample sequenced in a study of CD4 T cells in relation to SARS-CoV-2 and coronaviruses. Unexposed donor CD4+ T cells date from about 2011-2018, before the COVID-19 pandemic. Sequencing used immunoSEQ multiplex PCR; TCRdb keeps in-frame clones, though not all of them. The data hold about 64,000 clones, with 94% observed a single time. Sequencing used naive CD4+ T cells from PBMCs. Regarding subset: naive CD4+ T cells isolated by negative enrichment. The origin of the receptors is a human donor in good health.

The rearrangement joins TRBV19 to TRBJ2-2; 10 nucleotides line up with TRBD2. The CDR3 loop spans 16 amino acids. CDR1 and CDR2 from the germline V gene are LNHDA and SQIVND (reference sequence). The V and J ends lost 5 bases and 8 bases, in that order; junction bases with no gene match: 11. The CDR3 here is CASSPSALAGGGELFF. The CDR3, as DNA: TGTGCCAGTAGTCCATCGGCTTTAGCGGGAGGTGGGGAGCTGTTTTTT.

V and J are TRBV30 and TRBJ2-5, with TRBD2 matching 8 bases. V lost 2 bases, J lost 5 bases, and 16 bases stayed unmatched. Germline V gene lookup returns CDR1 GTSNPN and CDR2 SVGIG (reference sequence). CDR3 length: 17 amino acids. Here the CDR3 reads CAWSPGPGRAHGETQYF. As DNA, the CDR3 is TGTGCCTGGAGTCCCGGCCCCGGGAGGGCCCACGGCGAGACCCAGTACTTC.

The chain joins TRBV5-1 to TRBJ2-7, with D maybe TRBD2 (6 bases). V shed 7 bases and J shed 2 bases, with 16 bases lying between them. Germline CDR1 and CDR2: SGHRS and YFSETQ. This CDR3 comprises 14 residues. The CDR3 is CASPGTPLAYEQYF. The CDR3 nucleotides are TGCGCCAGCCCAGGGACTCCCTTGGCCTACGAGCAGTACTTC.

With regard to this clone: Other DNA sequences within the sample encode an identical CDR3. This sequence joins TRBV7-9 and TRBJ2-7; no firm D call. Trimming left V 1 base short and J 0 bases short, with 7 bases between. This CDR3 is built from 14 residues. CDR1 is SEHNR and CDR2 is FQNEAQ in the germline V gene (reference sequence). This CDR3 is CASSLDRSSYEQYF. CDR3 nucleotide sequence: TGTGCCAGCAGCTTAGACCGGAGCTCCTACGAGCAGTACTTC.

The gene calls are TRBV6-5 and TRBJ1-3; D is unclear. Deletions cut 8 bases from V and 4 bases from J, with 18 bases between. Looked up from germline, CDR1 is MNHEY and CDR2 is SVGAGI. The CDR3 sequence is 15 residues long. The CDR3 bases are TGTGCCAGCGGCCGGGAACACGCGTCAGGAAACACCATATATTTT. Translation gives CASGREHASGNTIYF.

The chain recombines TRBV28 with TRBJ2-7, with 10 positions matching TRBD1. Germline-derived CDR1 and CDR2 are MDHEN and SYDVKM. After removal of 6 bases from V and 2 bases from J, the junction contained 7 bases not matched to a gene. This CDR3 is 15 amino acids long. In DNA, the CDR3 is TGTGCCAGCAGCCACTCCGGGACAGGGGCCTACGAGCAGTACTTC. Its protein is CASSHSGTGAYEQYF.

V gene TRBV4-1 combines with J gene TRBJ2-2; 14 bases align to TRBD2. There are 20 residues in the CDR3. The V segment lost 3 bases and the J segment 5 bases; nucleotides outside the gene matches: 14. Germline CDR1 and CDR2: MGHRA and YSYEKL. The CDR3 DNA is TGCGCCAGCAGCCACCGGGCCCAACCGGGACTAGCGGGAGTTACCGGGGAGCTGTTTTTT. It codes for CASSHRAQPGLAGVTGELFF.

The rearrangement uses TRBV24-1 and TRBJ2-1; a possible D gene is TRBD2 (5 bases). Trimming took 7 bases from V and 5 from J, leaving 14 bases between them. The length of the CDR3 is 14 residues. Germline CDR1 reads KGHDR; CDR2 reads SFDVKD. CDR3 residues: CATSLPGRDNEQFF. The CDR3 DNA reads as TGTGCCACCAGCCTACCGGGAAGAGACAATGAGCAGTTCTTC.

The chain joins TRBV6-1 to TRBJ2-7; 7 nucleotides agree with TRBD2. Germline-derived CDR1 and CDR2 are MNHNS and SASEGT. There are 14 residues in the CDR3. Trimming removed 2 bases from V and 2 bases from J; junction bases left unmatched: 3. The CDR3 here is CASSEPGRAYEQYF. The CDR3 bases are TGTGCCAGCAGTGAACCGGGGAGGGCCTACGAGCAGTACTTC.

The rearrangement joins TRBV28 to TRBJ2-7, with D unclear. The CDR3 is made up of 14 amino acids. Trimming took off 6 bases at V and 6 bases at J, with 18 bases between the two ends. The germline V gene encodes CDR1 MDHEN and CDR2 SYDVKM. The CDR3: CASRAAAKIGEQYF. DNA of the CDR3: TGTGCCAGCAGGGCGGCAGCCAAAATTGGCGAGCAGTACTTC.

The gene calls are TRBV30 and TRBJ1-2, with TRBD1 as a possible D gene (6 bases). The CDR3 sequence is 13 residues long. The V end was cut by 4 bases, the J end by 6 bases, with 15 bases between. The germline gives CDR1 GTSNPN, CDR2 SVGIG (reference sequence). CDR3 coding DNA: TGTGCCTGGAAGGGGGGAGGAAAGGATGGCTACACCTTC. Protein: CAWKGGGKDGYTF.

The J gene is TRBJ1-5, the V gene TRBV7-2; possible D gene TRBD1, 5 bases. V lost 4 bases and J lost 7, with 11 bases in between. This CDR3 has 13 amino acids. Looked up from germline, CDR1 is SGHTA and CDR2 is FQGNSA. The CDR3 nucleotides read TGTGCCAGCAGCTCCGGCTGGGACCAGCCCCAGCATTTT. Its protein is CASSSGWDQPQHF.

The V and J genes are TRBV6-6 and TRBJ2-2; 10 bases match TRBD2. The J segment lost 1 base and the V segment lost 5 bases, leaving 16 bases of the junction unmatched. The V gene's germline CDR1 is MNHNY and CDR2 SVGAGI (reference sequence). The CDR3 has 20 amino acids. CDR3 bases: TGTGCCAGCAGTCCGACCCCGGGACTAGCGTCTCGAGGGAACACCGGGGAGCTGTTTTTT. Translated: CASSPTPGLASRGNTGELFF.